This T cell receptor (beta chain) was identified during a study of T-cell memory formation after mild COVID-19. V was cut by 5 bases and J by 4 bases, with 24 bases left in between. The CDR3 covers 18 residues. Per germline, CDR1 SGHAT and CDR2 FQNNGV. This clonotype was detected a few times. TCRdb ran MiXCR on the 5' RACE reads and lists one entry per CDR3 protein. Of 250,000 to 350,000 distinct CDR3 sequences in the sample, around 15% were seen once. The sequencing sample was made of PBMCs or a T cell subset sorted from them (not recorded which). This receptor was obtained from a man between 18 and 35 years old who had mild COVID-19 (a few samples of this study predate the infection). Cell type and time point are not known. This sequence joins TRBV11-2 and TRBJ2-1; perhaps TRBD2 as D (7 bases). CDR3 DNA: TGTGCCAGCAGCCATGACGGAGTCAGGGAGGGGGGATACAATGAGCAGTTCTTC. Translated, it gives CASSHDGVREGGYNEQFF.